These 15 T cell receptor beta chains were sequenced from one sample in a study of early T cells in non-severe SARS-CoV-2 infection. TCRdb reprocessed the 5' RACE reads via MiXCR and lists one record per CDR3 protein. The sample consists of fewer than 100,000 distinct CDR3 sequences, roughly 12% of them appearing once. Sequenced material: whole blood. The receptors come from an adult who was a healthcare worker with PCR-confirmed SARS-CoV-2 infection or an uninfected control (not recorded which).

Many counts were recorded for this clonotype. J is TRBJ2-1 and V is TRBV28; possibly TRBD1 or TRBD2 for D (5 bases each). This CDR3 contains 14 residues. Germline CDR1 reads MDHEN; CDR2 reads SYDVKM. V lost 8 bases and J 2 bases, leaving 13 bases between the germline ends. CDR3 nucleotides: TGTGCCAGCCGGAGGATGGGGCCCTACAATGAGCAGTTCTTC. It specifies CASRRMGPYNEQFF.

In regard to this clonotype: A read error may account for a junction end that differs from germline. The chain employs TRBV19 and TRBJ2-7; D is uncertain. The CDR3 contains 15 residues. The germline gives CDR1 LNHDA, CDR2 SQIVND (reference sequence). CDR3 sequence: CASSIDAGLSYEQYF. The CDR3 DNA is TGTGCCAGTAGTATAGATGCAGGCCTCTCCTATGAGCAGTACTTC.

There are many counts of this clonotype. J is TRBJ2-1 and V is TRBV10-3, with TRBD2 matching over 7 bases. Trimming took 0 bases from V and 7 from J; bases not matched to a gene: 12. Germline CDR1 is ENHRY and CDR2 is SYGVKD. This CDR3 spans 17 amino acids. This CDR3 reads CAISESGGTTPRNEQFF. The CDR3, as DNA: TGTGCCATCAGTGAGTCTGGGGGGACTACCCCTAGAAATGAGCAGTTCTTC.

The rearrangement links TRBV20-1 to TRBJ2-7; no definite D call. The V end was cut by 5 bases, the J end by 6 bases, with 17 bases between. This CDR3 has 13 residues. Per germline, CDR1 DFQATT and CDR2 SNEGSKA (reference sequence). The CDR3 here is CSACPGPNGEQYF. CDR3 nucleotides: TGCAGTGCTTGTCCGGGCCCCAACGGCGAGCAGTACTTC.

This clonotype has just a few counts. This chain joins TRBV29-1 and TRBJ2-4; 7 positions match TRBD2. The CDR3 spans 13 residues. Germline V CDR1 and CDR2: SQVTM, ANQGSEA. J was trimmed by 5 bases and V by 0 bases; bases with no gene match: 1. CDR3 nucleotides: TGCAGCGTTGAAGAGGGGGGGGAAAACATTCAGTACTTC. This sequence encodes CSVEEGGENIQYF.

This CDR3 is CASRSGTGSFFDTDTQYF. CDR3 DNA: TGCGCCAGCAGGTCCGGGACAGGGAGCTTCTTTGACACAGATACGCAGTATTTT. The chain joins TRBV5-1 to TRBJ2-3; 9 nucleotides align to TRBD1. The CDR3 consists of 18 residues. Germline CDR1 reads SGHRS; CDR2 reads YFSETQ. V shed 5 bases, J shed 2 bases, and the junction held 15 bases outside the gene matches.

This clonotype was counted a few times. The rearrangement joins TRBV29-1 to TRBJ2-2; tentative D call: TRBD1 (6 bases). From germline, CDR1 is SQVTM and CDR2 ANQGSEA. The CDR3 runs 13 residues. Trimming removed 7 bases from V and 0 bases from J, with 9 bases in between. The CDR3 loop reads CSAGTSNTGELFF. DNA for the CDR3: TGCAGCGCTGGGACATCGAACACCGGGGAGCTGTTTTTT.

This chain uses TRBV7-2 with TRBJ2-1; D ambiguous. This CDR3 has 13 residues. Germline CDR1 reads SGHTA; CDR2 reads FQGNSA. V shed 6 bases and J shed 6 bases, with 12 bases lying between them. CDR3 nucleotides: TGTGCCAGCAGTGGCAGGTGGGGCAATGAGCAGTTCTTC. Translating it yields CASSGRWGNEQFF.

This clonotype was picked up a small number of times. The genes are TRBV7-9 and TRBJ2-6, with a possible D match to TRBD2 (5 bases). The germline V and J ends were trimmed by 3 bases and 6 bases, with 21 bases remaining between them. The V gene's germline CDR1 is SEHNR and CDR2 FQNEAQ (reference sequence). The CDR3 is 18 amino acids. CDR3 DNA: TGTGCCAGCAGCTTGGTTGCTACGACAAGGAGGTTGGCCAACGTCCTGACTTTC. This translates into CASSLVATTRRLANVLTF.

This clonotype was seen only once. The rearrangement uses TRBV11-2 and TRBJ2-3; D may be TRBD1 or TRBD2 (5 bases each). This CDR3 comprises 15 residues. V gave up 3 bases and J gave up 6 bases, with 16 bases separating them. Germline loops: CDR1 SGHAT, CDR2 FQNNGV. CDR3 sequence (DNA): TGTGCCAGCAGCTTTGGAAACGGGGCAGGCGATACGCAGTATTTT. It translates to CASSFGNGAGDTQYF.

This clonotype was observed a handful of times. The gene calls are TRBV5-1 and TRBJ1-3, with D unclear. The germline V gene has CDR1 SGHRS and CDR2 YFSETQ. Deletions cut 4 bases from V and 4 bases from J, with 12 bases between. CDR3 length: 14 residues. In nucleotides, the CDR3 is TGCGCCAGCAGCGGAGGACTTTCCGGAAACACCATATATTTT. Translation gives CASSGGLSGNTIYF.

This clonotype was recorded a few times. The chain carries TRBV30 and TRBJ1-5; a possible D gene is TRBD1 (5 bases). CDR1 and CDR2 (germline): GTSNPN, SVGIG (reference sequence). Trimming cost V 8 bases and J 3 bases, with 14 bases left between them. The CDR3 consists of 13 residues. CDR3 region: CATGAADNQPQHF. In nucleotides, the CDR3 is TGTGCCACCGGGGCGGCTGACAATCAGCCCCAGCATTTT. Drawing the rest from reference TRBV30 and TRBJ1-5, the complete variable domain is SQTIHQWPATLVQPVGSPLSLECTVEGTSNPNLYWYRQAAGRGLQLLFYSVGIGQISSEVPQNLSASRPQDRQFILSSKKLLLSDSGFYLCATGAADNQPQHFGDGTRLSIL.

This clonotype occurred a few times. This chain connects TRBV11-3 to TRBJ2-3; D remains unclear. Trimming cost V 1 base and J 0 bases, with 14 bases left between them. Germline V gene data show CDR1 as SGHNT and CDR2 as YENEEA. The CDR3 is 17 residues long. The CDR3 here is CASSLVKGFTSTDTQYF. The DNA of the CDR3 is TGTGCCAGCAGCTTAGTGAAGGGATTTACTAGCACAGATACGCAGTATTTT.

This clonotype was seen ten or more times. The chain carries TRBV7-3 and TRBJ2-6; D ambiguous. V was clipped by 3 bases and J by 0 bases, with 6 bases between them. Germline CDR1 reads SGHTA; CDR2 reads FQGTGA. This CDR3 region has 15 residues. In DNA, the CDR3 is TGTGCCAGCAGCTTTATGATCTCTGGGGCCAACGTCCTGACTTTC. Its protein is CASSFMISGANVLTF. Full variable domain (rest looked up from reference TRBV7-3 and TRBJ2-6): GAGVSQTPSNKVTEKGKYVELRCDPISGHTALYWYRQSLGQGPEFLIYFQGTGAADDSGLPNDRFFAVRPEGSVSTLKIQRTERGDSAVYLCASSFMISGANVLTFGAGSRLTVL.

This clonotype was observed at least ten times. The rearrangement links TRBV10-3 to TRBJ2-7, with 11 bases aligning to TRBD1. The junction had 4 bases not matched to a gene; V was cut back by 7 bases and J by 2 bases. The V gene's germline CDR1 is ENHRY and CDR2 SYGVKD. This CDR3 region has 14 residues. The CDR3: CAITGDRGTYEQYF. Here the CDR3 DNA reads TGTGCCATCACCGGGGACAGGGGGACCTACGAGCAGTACTTC.